Detailed here is one T cell receptor beta chain. What it binds is unknown. The data were obtained in a study of siplizumab effects on memory and regulatory T cells. General study findings and limits: Naive T cells appeared more varied than memory cells and looked like key alloresponse contributors.

Produced via immunoSEQ multiplex PCR; TCRdb's table is partial and in-frame only. In the table there are some 100,000 clones, 94% of which are singletons. V gave up 4 bases and J gave up 3 bases, with 19 bases separating them. In germline, CDR1 is SGHDT, CDR2 YYEEEE. This CDR3 comprises 16 residues. Sequencing was carried out using Tregs sorted from blood. The receptor was derived from a human donor in good health. V is TRBV5-6 and J is TRBJ1-1; D is uncertain. CDR3 in DNA: TGTGCCAGCAGCCCTAGACTAGCCTCTTGGGACACTGAAGCTTTCTTT. It is translated as CASSPRLASWDTEAFF.